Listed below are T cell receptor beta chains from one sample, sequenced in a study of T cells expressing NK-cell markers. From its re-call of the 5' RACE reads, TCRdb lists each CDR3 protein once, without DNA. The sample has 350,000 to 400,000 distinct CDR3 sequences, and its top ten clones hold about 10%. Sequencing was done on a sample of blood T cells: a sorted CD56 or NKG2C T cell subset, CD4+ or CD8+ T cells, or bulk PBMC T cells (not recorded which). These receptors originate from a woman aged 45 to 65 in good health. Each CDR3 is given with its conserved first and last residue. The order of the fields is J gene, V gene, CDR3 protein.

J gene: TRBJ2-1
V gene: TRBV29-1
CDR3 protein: CSVRSGSTSYNEQFF

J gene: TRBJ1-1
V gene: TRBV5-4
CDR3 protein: CASRNTENTEAFF

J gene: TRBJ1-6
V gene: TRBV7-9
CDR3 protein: CASDPGQGPTPLHF

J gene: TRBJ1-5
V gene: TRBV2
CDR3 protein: CASRRYQPQHF

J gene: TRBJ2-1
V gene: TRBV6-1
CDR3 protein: CASSEARRTQQFF

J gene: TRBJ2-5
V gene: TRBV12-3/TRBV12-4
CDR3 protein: CASSSRRQAETQYF

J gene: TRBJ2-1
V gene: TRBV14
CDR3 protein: CASSTATGWFAYNEQFF

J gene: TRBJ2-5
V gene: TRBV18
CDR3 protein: CASSTGGGSKAQYF

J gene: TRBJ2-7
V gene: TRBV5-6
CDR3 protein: CASSSLAGGFLREQYF

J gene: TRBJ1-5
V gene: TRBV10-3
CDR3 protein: CAISEGQDSNQPQHF

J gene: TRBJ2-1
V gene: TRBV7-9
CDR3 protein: CASSPGTKSYNEQFF

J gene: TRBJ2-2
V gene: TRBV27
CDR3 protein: CASSDNTGELFF

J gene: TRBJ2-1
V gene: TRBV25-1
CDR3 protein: CASRGGFEQFF

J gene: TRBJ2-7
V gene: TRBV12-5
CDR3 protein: CASGYGGAQYEQYF

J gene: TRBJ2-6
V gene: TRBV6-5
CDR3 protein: CASSYSSGGISGANVLTF

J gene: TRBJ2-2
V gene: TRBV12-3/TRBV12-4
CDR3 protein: CASSPNSTGELFF

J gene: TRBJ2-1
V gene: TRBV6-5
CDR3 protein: CASSSVGGPGDEQFF

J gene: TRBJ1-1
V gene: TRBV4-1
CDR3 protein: CASSRSVGSTEAFF

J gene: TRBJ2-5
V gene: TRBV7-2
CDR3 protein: CASSYGHRRAQETQYF

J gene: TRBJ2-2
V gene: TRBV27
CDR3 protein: CASSFLRVANTGELFF

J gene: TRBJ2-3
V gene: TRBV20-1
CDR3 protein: CSIHPGPAGVSDTQYF

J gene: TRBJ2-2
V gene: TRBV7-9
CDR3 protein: CASSTGLFTGELFF

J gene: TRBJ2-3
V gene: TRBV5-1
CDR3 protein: CASSLDDTDTQYF

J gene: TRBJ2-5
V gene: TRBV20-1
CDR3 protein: CSAVTSGILGTQYF